The rows below give T cell receptor beta chains drawn from one sample of a study of CD8+CD57+ T cells in acquired aplastic anemia. TCRdb ran MiXCR on the reads and lists one entry per CDR3 protein. The sample lists around 120,000 distinct CDR3 sequences; roughly 40% were seen once. Source material: sorted CD4+, CD8+, or CD8+CD57+ T cells (not recorded which) from PBMCs. These receptors originate from a human donor with aplastic anemia. The CDR3 runs from the conserved cysteine through the conserved F or W. A D gene is named only where the DNA matches it firmly. Clone size is stated in some rows and not others, as once, few, many or a class when expanded.

abundance	d_gene	v_gene	j_gene	CDR3nt	CDR3aa
.	.	TRBV19	TRBJ2-7	TGTGCCAGTAGTATCAGGGCCGGGGAGCAGTACTTC	CASSIRAGEQYF
many	.	TRBV11-2	TRBJ1-6	TGTGCCAGCAGCTTAGGAGGCCAGTTGTCCTATAATTCACCCCTCCACTTT	CASSLGGQLSYNSPLHF
many	.	TRBV2	TRBJ1-2	TGTGCCAGCAGTGAAGTCGGGGAGGCTGGCTACACCTTC	CASSEVGEAGYTF
.	.	TRBV19	TRBJ1-5	TGTGCCAGTAGCCACGGGCCAAACAATGAGCCCCAGCATTTT	CASSHGPNNEPQHF
.	.	TRBV15	TRBJ2-7	TGTGCCACCAGCAGAGGCCCAGGAGCCTACGAGCAGTACTTC	CATSRGPGAYEQYF
many	TRBD2	TRBV10-2	TRBJ2-4	TGCGCCAGCAGTGATGGACTAGCGGGTGGTCTAGCCAAAAACATTCAGTACTTC	CASSDGLAGGLAKNIQYF
once	TRBD2	TRBV2	TRBJ2-7	TGTGCCAGCGACGCTAGCGGGGGCTACGAGCAGTACTTC	CASDASGGYEQYF
many	TRBD1	TRBV2	TRBJ1-1	TGTGCCAGCAGTGAAGAACCGGGACAGGGCACTGAAGCTTTCTTT	CASSEEPGQGTEAFF
few	.	TRBV11-1	TRBJ2-3	TGTGCCAGCAGCATACAAGGACAGAACACCGATACGCAGTATTTT	CASSIQGQNTDTQYF
.	.	TRBV25-1	TRBJ2-7	TGTGCCAGCAGTGAGGAGGGCACCTACGAGCAGTACTTC	CASSEEGTYEQYF
many	.	TRBV6-2/TRBV6-3	TRBJ1-1	TGTGCCAGCAGGGCGGTCCCTAGGTGGATGAACACTGAAGCTTTCTTT	CASRAVPRWMNTEAFF
many	.	TRBV7-2	TRBJ2-7	TGTGCCAGCAGCTTACAGGGATTGGGCTACGAGCAGTACTTC	CASSLQGLGYEQYF
many	.	TRBV12-3/TRBV12-4	TRBJ2-3	TGTGCCAGCAGTTTGGAGGGATGGAGAGATACGCAGTATTTT	CASSLEGWRDTQYF
few	TRBD1	TRBV24-1	TRBJ1-3	TGTGCCACCGTTAAGCCGGGACAGCCTGGAAACACCATATATTTT	CATVKPGQPGNTIYF
many	TRBD1	TRBV14	TRBJ1-2	TGTGCCAGCAGCCACGGACAGGGTAATTTGGGCTATGGCTACACCTTC	CASSHGQGNLGYGYTF
few	TRBD1	TRBV4-2	TRBJ2-1	TGTGCCAGCAGCCCCCAGACAGGGAAGGATGCTGAGCAGTTCTTC	CASSPQTGKDAEQFF
.	TRBD2	TRBV24-1	TRBJ2-1	TGTGCCACCAGTGATGTAGCGGGGGCTTTGAGGCAGTTCTTC	CATSDVAGALRQFF
many	TRBD1	TRBV19	TRBJ1-2	TGTGCCAGTAGCATCGGGACAGCCTACACCTTC	CASSIGTAYTF
many	TRBD2	TRBV12-3/TRBV12-4	TRBJ2-5	TGTGCCAGCAGTTTAGCGAGGGCCAGGGAGGGTCAAGAGACCCAGTACTTC	CASSLARAREGQETQYF
.	.	TRBV15	TRBJ2-6	TGTGCCACCAGCAATACAGGGTCTCTGGAGGCCAACGTCCTGACTTTC	CATSNTGSLEANVLTF
many	.	TRBV7-8	TRBJ2-7	TGTGCCAGCAGCTTGGGCAGGGCTACCTACGAGCAGTACTTC	CASSLGRATYEQYF
many	.	TRBV4-1	TRBJ1-6	TGCGCCAGCAGCCAAAGCCTCGGGACCTATAATTCACCCCTCCACTTT	CASSQSLGTYNSPLHF
.	TRBD1	TRBV15	TRBJ2-7	TGTGCCACCAGCAGAGATCAGGCAGGGGGCTACGAGCAGTACTTC	CATSRDQAGGYEQYF
many	.	TRBV14	TRBJ1-2	TGTGCCAGCAGCCAAACAAAAAATGGCTACACCTTC	CASSQTKNGYTF
.	.	TRBV7-2	TRBJ2-1	TGTGCCAGCAGCTTAGCGCTCGGGGGCGATGAGCAGTTCTTC	CASSLALGGDEQFF
.	TRBD2	TRBV7-9	TRBJ2-5	TGTGCCAGCAGCTTAGCGCGGGGGTACCAAGAGACCCAGTACTTC	CASSLARGYQETQYF
.	.	TRBV7-2	TRBJ2-7	TGTGCCAGCAGCTCCCCCGGGAACGAGCAGTACTTC	CASSSPGNEQYF
many	TRBD1	TRBV19	TRBJ1-4	TGTGCCAGTAGTGGGACGACAGGGGGAAAGGAAAAACTGTTTTTT	CASSGTTGGKEKLFF
.	.	TRBV29-1	TRBJ2-2	TGCAGCGTTGTGGCAGTGGCCGGGGAGCTGTTTTTT	CSVVAVAGELFF
many	.	TRBV24-1	TRBJ1-5	TGTGCCACCAGTGATCCACTTATCGGACAGCCCCAGCATTTT	CATSDPLIGQPQHF
many	TRBD1	TRBV3-1	TRBJ1-2	TGTGCCAGCAGCCCAAGGAGGACAGGGATCGAGTACACCTTC	CASSPRRTGIEYTF
.	.	TRBV3-1	TRBJ1-1	TGTGCCAGCAGCCAAGAAACCGATGGACAGCAGAACACTGAAGCTTTCTTT	CASSQETDGQQNTEAFF
few	.	TRBV20-1	TRBJ1-4	TGCAGTGCTAGAATCCGGGGAAGGTTAGGGTCGGCTAATGAAACACTGTTTTTT	CSARIRGRLGSANETLFF
many	.	TRBV5-1	TRBJ2-2	TGCGCCAGCAGCCTTCAAGGCACCGGGGAGCTGTTTTTT	CASSLQGTGELFF
many	TRBD1	TRBV6-1	TRBJ2-1	TGTGCCAGCAGTACCACGGGACAGGGACTCAATGAGCAGTTCTTC	CASSTTGQGLNEQFF
many	.	TRBV7-9	TRBJ1-1	TGTGCCAGCAGCTTTCGTCCGAACACTGAAGCTTTCTTT	CASSFRPNTEAFF
.	TRBD2	TRBV10-3	TRBJ2-3	TGTGCCACGCGACTAGCGGGGGGCTATGGTTCCACAGATACGCAGTATTTT	CATRLAGGYGSTDTQYF
few	TRBD1	TRBV12-3/TRBV12-4	TRBJ2-2	TGTGCCAGCAGTCCGGGACAGGGAAACACCGGGGAGCTGTTTTTT	CASSPGQGNTGELFF
many	TRBD1	TRBV14	TRBJ2-1	TGTGCCAGCAGTCTAAAGGACAGGTGGGGATACAATGAGCAGTTCTTC	CASSLKDRWGYNEQFF
few	TRBD1	TRBV30	TRBJ2-1	TGTGCCTTTGGAGCCCCGGGACAGTACAATGAGCAGTTCTTC	CAFGAPGQYNEQFF
.	.	TRBV29-1	TRBJ2-5	TGCAGCGCTGATCTTGGGGCTGGGACCCAGTACTTC	CSADLGAGTQYF
.	TRBD2	TRBV4-2	TRBJ2-7	TGTGCCAGCAGTATCTATACTGGCGGGGGGCCCGGCTACGAGCAGTACTTC	CASSIYTGGGPGYEQYF
.	.	TRBV20-1	TRBJ2-7	TGCAGTGCCAGCTCACGGGGGTACGAGCAGTACTTC	CSASSRGYEQYF
many	TRBD2	TRBV7-7	TRBJ2-1	TGTGCCAGCAGCTTAATGGTAGCGGGGGGGCCACATGAGCAGTTCTTC	CASSLMVAGGPHEQFF
many	.	TRBV4-2	TRBJ1-3	TGTGCCAGCAGCCAAGATGGGGACACCAGCTCTGGAAACACCATATATTTT	CASSQDGDTSSGNTIYF
.	.	TRBV28	TRBJ2-3	TGTGCCAGCAGTTTCCGGGGAGGCACAGATACGCAGTATTTT	CASSFRGGTDTQYF
many	.	TRBV4-1	TRBJ1-2	TGCGCCAGCAGCCCCAGACGCGACACCGCTTTTTATGGCTACACCTTC	CASSPRRDTAFYGYTF
many	TRBD1	TRBV20-1	TRBJ1-1	TGCAGTGCTGGTCAGGGGGACACTGAAGCTTTCTTT	CSAGQGDTEAFF
.	TRBD2	TRBV6-9	TRBJ2-7	TGTGCCAGCAGTCCAGCGGGGGACTCCTACGAGCAGTACTTC	CASSPAGDSYEQYF
.	.	TRBV19	TRBJ1-3	TGTGCCAGTAGTCCCGACCGGTCCAGGAGAGGAAACACCATATATTTT	CASSPDRSRRGNTIYF
many	TRBD1	TRBV6-5	TRBJ2-3	TGTGCCAGCAGTTCCGCCGGGACAGCTACGCAGTATTTT	CASSSAGTATQYF
many	.	TRBV5-5	TRBJ1-4	TGTGCCAGCAGCTTGGGGGGGGCAGGCGAAAAACTGTTTTTT	CASSLGGAGEKLFF
.	.	TRBV9	TRBJ1-6	TGTGCCAGCAGCGAACCATGGGGGGGCGCGGATTCACCCCTCCACTTT	CASSEPWGGADSPLHF
.	.	TRBV15	TRBJ2-7	TGTGCCACCAGCGAATCACCCTGGGCCACCTACGAGCAGTACTTC	CATSESPWATYEQYF
.	TRBD1	TRBV20-1	TRBJ1-6	TGCAGTGCCACCCGAGGACAGGGGAATTCACCCCTCCACTTT	CSATRGQGNSPLHF
.	.	TRBV11-2	TRBJ2-6	TGTGCCAGCAGCTTATTGGCCGACAGCTCTGGGGCCAACGTCCTGACTTTC	CASSLLADSSGANVLTF
.	TRBD1	TRBV10-3	TRBJ1-1	TGTGCCAGCAGTAAAGACAGGGGGCGAGCTTTCTTT	CASSKDRGRAFF
many	TRBD1	TRBV19	TRBJ1-2	TGTGCCAGTACCCTCATCCGGACAGGGGGCTATGGCTACACCTTC	CASTLIRTGGYGYTF
many	.	TRBV6-6	TRBJ1-2	TGTGCCAGCAGTTACTCGAGTGGGGGCTATGGCTACACCTTC	CASSYSSGGYGYTF